These T cell receptor beta chains were read from a single sample in a study of CD8 T cells in Susac syndrome. MiXCR was run by TCRdb on the immunoSEQ multiplex PCR reads, yielding one entry per CDR3 protein. The data contain 120,000 to 150,000 distinct CDR3 sequences, around 95% of them singletons. The sequencing sample was made of CD4+ T cells from PBMCs. The receptors derive from a human donor with multiple sclerosis. CDR3s include the opening cysteine and the closing phenylalanine or tryptophan. Each record gives: V gene, D gene, clone size, J gene, CDR3 DNA, CDR3 protein. D genes are given only for firm matches. Size values are once, few and many counts, or a class for expanded clones, and some rows have none.

v_call: TRBV11-2; d_call: NA; clone_size: NA; j_call: TRBJ2-5; cdr3_nt: TGTGCCAGCAGCTTAGGGGTCATCCAGTACCAAGAGACCCAGTACTTC; cdr3_aa: CASSLGVIQYQETQYF
v_call: TRBV7-9; d_call: TRBD1; clone_size: NA; j_call: TRBJ1-5; cdr3_nt: TGTGCCAGCAGCTCATCAAGCGGGACAGGAGCCCGGCCCCAGCATTTT; cdr3_aa: CASSSSSGTGARPQHF
v_call: TRBV15; d_call: NA; clone_size: NA; j_call: TRBJ1-2; cdr3_nt: TGTGCCACCAGCAGAGGGATGGGGCCTAACTATGGCTACACCTTC; cdr3_aa: CATSRGMGPNYGYTF
v_call: TRBV3-1; d_call: NA; clone_size: NA; j_call: TRBJ2-5; cdr3_nt: TGTGCCAGCAGGTTTATTGGGGGAATGGGGGAGACCCAGTACTTC; cdr3_aa: CASRFIGGMGETQYF
v_call: TRBV12-3/TRBV12-4; d_call: NA; clone_size: NA; j_call: TRBJ2-1; cdr3_nt: TGTGCCAGCAGTTTAAGCACGCAGGGGTCGGAGTTCTTC; cdr3_aa: CASSLSTQGSEFF
v_call: TRBV30; d_call: NA; clone_size: NA; j_call: TRBJ1-1; cdr3_nt: TGTGCCCGGGACGTAGCTTTCTTT; cdr3_aa: CARDVAFF
v_call: TRBV20-1; d_call: TRBD1; clone_size: NA; j_call: TRBJ2-5; cdr3_nt: TGCAGTGCTAACCGGGACAGGGCGTTGGAGACCCAGTACTTC; cdr3_aa: CSANRDRALETQYF
v_call: TRBV20-1; d_call: TRBD2; clone_size: NA; j_call: TRBJ2-3; cdr3_nt: TGCAGTGCTAGAGTGACTAGCGGGGGTCCAGATACGCAGTATTTT; cdr3_aa: CSARVTSGGPDTQYF
v_call: TRBV9; d_call: NA; clone_size: once; j_call: TRBJ2-2; cdr3_nt: TGTGCCAGCAGCGTAGCAAGGGTGACCGGGGAGCTGTTTTTT; cdr3_aa: CASSVARVTGELFF
v_call: TRBV15; d_call: NA; clone_size: NA; j_call: TRBJ2-1; cdr3_nt: TGTGCCACCAAGGTGGGCAACACGGGTGAGCAGTTCTTC; cdr3_aa: CATKVGNTGEQFF
v_call: TRBV20-1; d_call: TRBD1; clone_size: once; j_call: TRBJ2-7; cdr3_nt: TGCAGTGCTACCGGACAGGGTTACGAGCAGTACTTC; cdr3_aa: CSATGQGYEQYF
v_call: TRBV4-1; d_call: TRBD2; clone_size: NA; j_call: TRBJ2-1; cdr3_nt: TGCGCCAGCAGCCAAGGTGGGCTAGCGGGAGCCAGGTCCTACAATGAGCAGTTCTTC; cdr3_aa: CASSQGGLAGARSYNEQFF
v_call: TRBV3-1; d_call: NA; clone_size: NA; j_call: TRBJ1-5; cdr3_nt: TGTGCCAGCAGCCAATACCAGGGTGCGCCCCAGCATTTT; cdr3_aa: CASSQYQGAPQHF
v_call: TRBV28; d_call: TRBD2; clone_size: NA; j_call: TRBJ2-3; cdr3_nt: TGTGCCAGCAGTGTAGCGGGGGGGCTAAGAGATACGCAGTATTTT; cdr3_aa: CASSVAGGLRDTQYF
v_call: TRBV12-3/TRBV12-4; d_call: TRBD1; clone_size: NA; j_call: TRBJ2-7; cdr3_nt: TGTGCCAGCAGTACAGGGGTCAGGTCCTACGAGCAGTACTTC; cdr3_aa: CASSTGVRSYEQYF